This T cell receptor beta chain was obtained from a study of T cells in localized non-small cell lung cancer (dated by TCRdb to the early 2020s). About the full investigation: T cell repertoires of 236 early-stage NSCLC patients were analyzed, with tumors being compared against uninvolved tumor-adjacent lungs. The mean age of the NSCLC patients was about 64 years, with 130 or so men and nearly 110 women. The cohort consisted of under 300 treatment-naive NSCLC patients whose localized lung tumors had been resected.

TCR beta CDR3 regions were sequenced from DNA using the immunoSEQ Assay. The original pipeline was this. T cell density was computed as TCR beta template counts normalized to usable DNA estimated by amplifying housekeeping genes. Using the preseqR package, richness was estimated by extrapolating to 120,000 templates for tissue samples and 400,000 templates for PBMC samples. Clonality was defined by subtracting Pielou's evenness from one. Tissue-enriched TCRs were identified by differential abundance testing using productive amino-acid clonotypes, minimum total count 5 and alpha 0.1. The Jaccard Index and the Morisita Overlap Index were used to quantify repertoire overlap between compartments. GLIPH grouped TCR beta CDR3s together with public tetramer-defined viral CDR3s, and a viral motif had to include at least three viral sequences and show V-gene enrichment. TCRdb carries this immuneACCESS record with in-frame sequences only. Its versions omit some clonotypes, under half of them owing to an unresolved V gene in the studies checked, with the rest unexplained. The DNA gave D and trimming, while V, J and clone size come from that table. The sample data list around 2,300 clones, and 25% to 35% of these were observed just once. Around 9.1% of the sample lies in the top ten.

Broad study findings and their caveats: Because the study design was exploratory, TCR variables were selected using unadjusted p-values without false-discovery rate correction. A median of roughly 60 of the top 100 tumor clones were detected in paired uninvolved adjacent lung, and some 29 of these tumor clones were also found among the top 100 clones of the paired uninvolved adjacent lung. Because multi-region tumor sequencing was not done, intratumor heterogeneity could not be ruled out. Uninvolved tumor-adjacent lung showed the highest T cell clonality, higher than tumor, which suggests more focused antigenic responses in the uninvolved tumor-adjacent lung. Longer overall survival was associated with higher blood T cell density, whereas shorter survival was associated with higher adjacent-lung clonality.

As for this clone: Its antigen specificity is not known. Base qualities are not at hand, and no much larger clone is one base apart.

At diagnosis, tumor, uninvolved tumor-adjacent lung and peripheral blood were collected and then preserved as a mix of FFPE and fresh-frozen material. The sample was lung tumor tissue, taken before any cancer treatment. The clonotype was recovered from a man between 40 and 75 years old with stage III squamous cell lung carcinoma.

The DNA sequence follows: TGCGCCACCTGGACAACGACTTACGAGCAGTACTTC. Translated, this is CATWTTTYEQYF. The rearranged segments are TRBV10-1 and TRBJ2-7; matching of 5 bases hints at TRBD1 as the D gene. V and J are truncated by 10 bases and 4 bases respectively, leaving an intervening sequence of 14 bases. Looking up the germline V gene (reference sequence) yields CDR1 WNHNN and CDR2 SYGVQD. The CDR3 has 12 amino acids, counting the end cysteine and phenylalanine. The kept DNA is CDR3 alone, 36 bases in frame from the first base.